This T cell receptor (beta chain) was retrieved from a study of blood T cells in healthy people across ages. Regarding the study as a whole: Samples with more naive T cells showed higher observed beta diversity.

A second PCR, run for about 7 to 11 cycles, used a sample-barcoded 5' primer plus a J-beta primer mix. Each cDNA molecule received a tag from a template-switch adaptor that had 12 random nucleotides. CDR3-containing paired-end reads numbering at least 2.5 million came from each sample. MiXCR was run by TCRdb on the 5' RACE reads, yielding one entry per CDR3 protein. This sample yields some 900,000 distinct CDR3 sequences, of which around 46% are seen a single time; around an eighth belongs to the top ten. Per-sample PBMC isolation yielded at least 6.5 million cells. Concerning this clonotype: What it binds is not known.

Trimming stripped 5 bases from V and 1 base from J, with 13 bases between. The CDR3 extends over 15 amino acids. This receptor was taken from a man aged 30 to 45 in good health. The V call is TRBV12-3 or TRBV12-4, the J call TRBJ2-3; TRBD2 might be the D (6 bases). The specimen was blood. CDR3 sequence: CASSPGSSGTDTQYF. The CDR3, as DNA: TGTGCCAGCAGTCCCGGGAGTTCTGGCACAGATACGCAGTATTTT.